Below are 30 T cell receptor beta chains sequenced from a single sample in a study of T cells in Graves' hyperthyroidism and ophthalmopathy. Regions amplified from RNA transcripts were the TCR beta CDR3 regions. Using the HTBI primer set, a first-round RT-PCR was run on the TCR CDR3. TCRdb reprocessed the multiplex PCR reads with MiXCR, giving one entry per CDR3 protein. The sample holds about 640,000 distinct CDR3 sequences; around 20% are singletons and the top ten take around a third. The sequencing sample was made of blood. The receptors shown here come from a young man with Graves' ophthalmopathy.

J is TRBJ1-2 and V is TRBV27, with TRBD1 matching 7 bases. Germline CDR1 reads MNHEY; CDR2 reads SMNVEV (reference sequence). V was pared by 4 bases and J by 4 bases, with 9 bases of the junction left unmatched. The CDR3 spans 15 residues. The CDR3 DNA reads as TGTGCCAGCAGTTATACACAGGGGACATTCTATGGCTACACCTTC. Residues: CASSYTQGTFYGYTF.

This clonotype was counted only a few times. Here the CDR3 DNA reads TGTGCCACCAGAGGATCGAACACTGAAGCTTTCTTT. Translation gives CATRGSNTEAFF. The chain couples TRBV24-1 to TRBJ1-1; D is unclear. CDR3 size: 12 residues. V was pared by 7 bases and J by 1 base, with 6 bases between. Germline V gene data show CDR1 as KGHDR and CDR2 as SFDVKD.

This clonotype has a count of ten or more. The chain uses TRBV28 and TRBJ2-5, with a weak D call TRBD1 (6 bases). The CDR3 contains 14 residues. V dropped 3 bases and J dropped 4 bases, with 12 bases sitting between them. Germline V lookup: CDR1 MDHEN, CDR2 SYDVKM. This CDR3 is CASSLRQGPETQYF. The CDR3 DNA reads as TGTGCCAGCAGTTTGAGGCAGGGGCCAGAGACCCAGTACTTC.

The table lists this clonotype with many counts. The J gene is TRBJ2-7, the V gene TRBV20-1; D is ambiguous. Trimming shortened V by 0 bases and J by 7 bases, and 10 bases separated the two germline ends. The CDR3 loop spans 12 amino acids. Germline V gene data show CDR1 as DFQATT and CDR2 as SNEGSKA (reference sequence). This chain's CDR3 is CSARDFTLEQYF. The CDR3 DNA reads TGCAGTGCTAGAGATTTTACCCTGGAGCAGTACTTC.

There are a few counts of this clonotype. The rearrangement joins TRBV10-3 to TRBJ1-1; TRBD1 matches at 7 bases. Germline-derived CDR1 and CDR2 are ENHRY and SYGVKD. The CDR3 sequence is 15 residues long. Unmatched junction bases numbered 6, after V lost 5 bases and J lost 0 bases. This CDR3 reads CAISPDRSLNTEAFF. CDR3 nucleotide sequence: TGTGCCATCAGTCCGGACAGGAGCTTGAACACTGAAGCTTTCTTT.

This chain uses TRBV2 with TRBJ2-3, with 7 bases aligning to TRBD2. V was clipped by 4 bases and J by 3 bases; unmatched bases: 4. The CDR3 spans 14 residues. Germline V gene data show CDR1 as SNHLY and CDR2 as FYNNEI. Written as DNA, the CDR3 is TGTGCCAGCAGTGGCGCGGGAGTAACAGATACGCAGTATTTT. This gives the protein CASSGAGVTDTQYF. Complete variable domain (other parts from reference TRBV2 and TRBJ2-3): EPEVTQTPSHQVTQMGQEVILRCVPISNHLYFYWYRQILGQKVEFLVSFYNNEISEKSEIFDDQFSVERPDGSNFTLKIRSTKLEDSAMYFCASSGAGVTDTQYFGPGTRLTVL.

This clonotype was recorded many times. The V and J genes are TRBV7-2 and TRBJ2-7; 11 bases map to TRBD2. Germline V gene lookup returns CDR1 SGHTA and CDR2 FQGNSA. Trimming cost V 0 bases and J 3 bases; bases outside gene matches: 4. This CDR3 is built from 16 residues. The CDR3 is CASSLALTSGSYEQYF. DNA of the CDR3: TGTGCCAGCAGCTTAGCGTTAACTAGCGGGAGCTACGAGCAGTACTTC.

This chain connects TRBV5-1 to TRBJ2-3; TRBD1 or TRBD2 may be the D gene (5 bases each). V lost 7 bases, J lost 6 bases, and 21 bases lay in between. The germline V gene has CDR1 SGHRS and CDR2 YFSETQ. This CDR3 has 15 residues. CDR3: CASRGVPLRSDTQYF. The DNA of the CDR3 is TGCGCCAGCCGAGGGGTCCCCCTTAGATCTGATACGCAGTATTTT.

The gene calls are TRBV19 and TRBJ2-7; TRBD1 matches 8 bases. Per the germline V gene, CDR1 is LNHDA and CDR2 is SQIVND (reference sequence). After removal of 3 bases from V and 2 bases from J, the junction contained 3 bases not matched to a gene. The CDR3 is made up of 14 amino acids. The CDR3 nucleotides read TGTGCCAGTAGTATTTCGGACAGGGCCTACGAGCAGTACTTC. It codes for CASSISDRAYEQYF.

Details on this clonotype: A much bigger clone sits one base away, suggesting this may be a read error. This chain connects TRBV7-3 to TRBJ1-1, with a tentative D call TRBD1 (6 bases). Trimming removed 6 bases at V and 3 bases at J, with 20 bases between. Germline values: CDR1 SGHTA, CDR2 FQGTGA. The CDR3 extends over 16 amino acids. The DNA for the CDR3 is TGTGCCAGCAGGCTGCCCCCGGGCCAGGGGCACACTGAAGCTTTCTTT. It is translated as CASRLPPGQGHTEAFF.

This clonotype was counted a few times. The chain uses TRBV30 and TRBJ2-2; a weak D match, TRBD2 (5 bases). The CDR3 extends over 16 amino acids. V was cut by 0 bases and J by 6 bases, with 17 bases left in between. The germline CDR1 and CDR2 sequences are GTSNPN and SVGIG (reference sequence). The CDR3 region has the DNA TGTGCCTGGAGTGTTTCGGAGGAGCGGTGGTCCGGGGAGCTGTTTTTT. Its translation is CAWSVSEERWSGELFF.

Many counts were recorded for this clonotype. V and J are TRBV28 and TRBJ1-1; D is unclear. The length of the CDR3 is 15 residues. Per germline, CDR1 MDHEN and CDR2 SYDVKM. V was trimmed by 4 bases and J by 4 bases, leaving 16 bases between them. CDR3 residues: CASSSDLGRGTEAFF. The CDR3 DNA reads TGTGCCAGCAGTTCCGATTTGGGGAGAGGCACTGAAGCTTTCTTT.

This rearrangement joins TRBV7-2 to TRBJ2-7, with unresolved D. The V gene's germline CDR1 is SGHTA and CDR2 FQGNSA. This CDR3 is 13 amino acids long. V dropped 5 bases and J dropped 7 bases, with 15 bases sitting between them. This chain's CDR3 is CASSPGVEGEQYF. In nucleotides, the CDR3 is TGTGCCAGCAGCCCTGGGGTCGAAGGGGAGCAGTACTTC.

CDR3 sequence reads: CASSFGTGVDYTF. In DNA form, the CDR3 reads TGCGCCAGCAGCTTCGGGACAGGGGTGGACTACACCTTC. The V call is TRBV5-1, the J call TRBJ1-2; 10 bases line up with TRBD1. The CDR3 consists of 13 residues. Per the germline V gene, CDR1 is SGHRS and CDR2 is YFSETQ. V trimming: 2 bases; J trimming: 10 bases; junction bases outside the gene matches: 5.

Only a few counts were recorded for this clonotype. This chain joins TRBV2 and TRBJ2-1; 10 bases are a match to TRBD2. This CDR3 spans 17 amino acids. V trimming: 2 bases; J trimming: 8 bases; junction bases outside the gene matches: 12. Germline loops: CDR1 SNHLY, CDR2 FYNNEI. The CDR3 here is CASSENWSASGSYEQFF. In nucleotides, the CDR3 is TGTGCCAGCAGTGAAAATTGGTCGGCTAGCGGGAGCTATGAGCAGTTCTTC.

The gene calls are TRBV10-3 and TRBJ2-1; D may correspond to TRBD1 or TRBD2 (6 bases each). The V gene lost 3 bases and the J gene lost 0 bases, with 12 bases spanning the gap. Germline CDR1 reads ENHRY; CDR2 reads SYGVKD. The CDR3 has 16 residues. The CDR3 loop is CAISDGGRGSYNEQFF. CDR3 bases: TGTGCCATCAGTGACGGGGGCAGGGGCTCCTACAATGAGCAGTTCTTC.

This clonotype has at least ten counts. The chain combines TRBV28 with TRBJ2-7, with D perhaps being TRBD1 or TRBD2 (5 bases each). The germline gives CDR1 MDHEN, CDR2 SYDVKM. The V and J ends lost 7 bases and 3 bases respectively, with 16 bases between them. There are 14 residues in the CDR3. The CDR3, as DNA: TGTGCCAGCACTAGGACCGGGACGCGCTACGAGCAGTACTTC. As protein: CASTRTGTRYEQYF.

This clonotype has only a few counts. This rearrangement joins TRBV20-1 to TRBJ2-5, with TRBD2 identical over 7 bases. The CDR3 length is 13 residues. Germline loops: CDR1 DFQATT, CDR2 SNEGSKA (reference sequence). J lost 5 bases, V lost 5 bases, and 8 bases had no gene match. CDR3 amino acids: CSAGTGGMETQYF. The CDR3 DNA reads as TGCAGTGCTGGGACGGGGGGAATGGAGACCCAGTACTTC.

This chain connects TRBV24-1 to TRBJ2-2; TRBD2 matches 14 bases. The CDR3 contains 19 residues. Germline loops: CDR1 KGHDR, CDR2 SFDVKD. Trimming cost V 4 bases and J 2 bases; bases outside gene matches: 8. DNA of the CDR3: TGTGCCACCAGTGAGCCCCTAGGGACTAGCGGGAGAAACACCGGGGAGCTGTTTTTT. It codes for CATSEPLGTSGRNTGELFF.

This clonotype appeared once. One end of the junction varies from germline; a read error may be responsible. The rearrangement links TRBV12-3 or TRBV12-4 to TRBJ2-3, with TRBD2 matching over 8 bases. This CDR3 is built from 15 residues. The CDR3 protein is CARSFKREPTDTQYF. Here the CDR3 DNA reads TGTGCCAGAAGTTTCAAGCGGGAGCCCACAGATACGCAGTATTTT.

This clonotype was recorded many times. This chain uses TRBV6-1 with TRBJ2-7; TRBD2 might be the D (6 bases). V was shortened by 4 bases and J by 3 bases, with 19 bases between the two germline ends. Germline CDR1 MNHNS, CDR2 SASEGT. This CDR3 is 16 amino acids long. The CDR3 nucleotides are TGTGCCAGCAGTGCTTCGGGAGCGGTGGTAAGCTACGAGCAGTACTTC. It codes for CASSASGAVVSYEQYF.

At least ten counts were recorded for this clonotype. The chain links TRBV6-2 or TRBV6-3 to TRBJ2-1; 10 nucleotides agree with TRBD1. Germline trimming cut 7 bases from V and 7 bases from J; bases unmatched to any gene: 7. CDR3 length equals 14 residues. Germline V lookup: CDR1 MNHEY, CDR2 SVGEGT. For the CDR3, the DNA is TGTGCCAGCAAAATACCGGGACAGGGGAATGAGCAGTTCTTC. It codes for CASKIPGQGNEQFF.

The chain has TRBV6-1 and TRBJ2-7; 7 nucleotides line up with TRBD1. The CDR3 totals 13 residues. CDR1 and CDR2 (germline): MNHNS, SASEGT. Trimming removed 6 bases from V and 2 bases from J; junction bases left unmatched: 4. The CDR3 spells CASRSGTAYEQYF. The CDR3 DNA reads TGTGCCAGCAGATCCGGGACAGCCTACGAGCAGTACTTC.

This clonotype showed up just once. The gene calls are TRBV10-3 and TRBJ2-7; D call uncertain. V was clipped by 6 bases and J by 2 bases, with 8 bases between them. CDR3 size: 12 residues. CDR1 and CDR2 (germline): ENHRY, SYGVKD. The CDR3 sequence: CAIRDGAYEQYF. Written as DNA, the CDR3 is TGTGCCATCAGGGACGGCGCCTACGAGCAGTACTTC.

Comment on this clonotype: The junction departs from germline at one end; a sequencing error may be responsible. The chain links TRBV5-1 to TRBJ1-3; D is uncertain. The length of the CDR3 is 13 residues. CDR1 and CDR2 (germline): SGHRS, YFSETQ. The CDR3 sequence: CASRYPSGNTIYF. The DNA for the CDR3 is TGTGCCAGCAGGTACCCCTCTGGAAACACCATATATTTT.

The chain carries TRBV3-1 and TRBJ1-1, with a possible D match to TRBD1 (6 bases). Germline V gives CDR1 LGHDT, CDR2 YNNKEL (reference sequence). This CDR3 comprises 12 residues. Trimming removed 0 bases from V and 11 bases from J, with 10 bases in between. In DNA form, the CDR3 reads TGTGCCAGCAGCCAAGATCGGGGGGCTGCTTTCTTT. Its protein is CASSQDRGAAFF. The variable domain in full, completed from reference TRBV3-1 and TRBJ1-1, reads DTAVSQTPKYLVTQMGNDKSIKCEQNLGHDTMYWYKQDSKKFLKIMFSYNNKELIINETVPNRFSPKSPDKAHLNLHINSLELGDSAVYFCASSQDRGAAFFGQGTRLTVV.

At least ten counts were recorded for this clonotype. V and J are TRBV12-3 or TRBV12-4 and TRBJ1-2, with D tentatively TRBD1 (6 bases). This CDR3 spans 14 amino acids. Trimming removed 6 bases from V and 7 bases from J, with 18 bases in between. CDR3 in DNA: TGTGCCAGCAGCTTGGGGTGGGGGCTCCCTGGCTACACCTTC. Protein sequence: CASSLGWGLPGYTF.

The chain is built from TRBV7-9 and TRBJ2-7; tentatively, D is TRBD1 or TRBD2 (7 bases each). V was shortened by 5 bases and J by 6 bases, with 20 bases between the two germline ends. Germline V gene sequence: CDR1 SEHNR, CDR2 FQNEAQ (reference sequence). The CDR3 sequence is 15 residues long. CDR3 in amino acids: CASSRKGQGGIEQYF. CDR3 coding DNA: TGTGCCAGCAGCCGTAAGGGGCAGGGGGGGATCGAGCAGTACTTC.

This chain joins TRBV7-8 and TRBJ2-1; D call uncertain. CDR1 is SGHVS, CDR2 FQNEAQ, per germline. The CDR3 is made up of 12 amino acids. V was shortened by 2 bases and J by 9 bases, with 8 bases between the two germline ends. The CDR3 nucleotides read TGTGCCAGCAGCTTATCTTGGAGTGAGCAGTTCTTC. It yields the protein CASSLSWSEQFF.

The sample holds many counts of this clonotype. The chain links TRBV11-2 to TRBJ2-7, with TRBD2 matching 9 bases. CDR1 and CDR2 from the germline V gene are SGHAT and FQNNGV. The trim removed 3 bases at V and 6 bases at J, leaving 3 bases unmatched. This CDR3 region has 13 residues. In nucleotides, the CDR3 is TGTGCCAGCAGCTTCAGGCGGGAGGGCGAGCAGTACTTC. It encodes CASSFRREGEQYF.